These T cell receptor beta chains were read from a single sample in a study of blood T cell repertoires in COVID-19. Using immunoSEQ multiplex PCR, the repertoire was profiled, and TCRdb retains in-frame clones only, with some absent. The sample contains about 150,000 clones, approximately 90% of which appear only once. The sequenced material came from peripheral blood. These receptors originate from a man aged 18-30 years with COVID-19, enrolled during active disease. Each CDR3 is given without its conserved first and last residue. Each record gives: clone size, V gene, CDR3 protein. Clone size is given for some rows only: seen once, a few or many times, or a class if the clone is expanded.

>once|TRBV28
ASSLGIYYEQY
>NA|TRBV7-2
ASSSSSGLNYEQY
>NA|TRBV5-1
ASSRSGTGGYDEQY
>NA|TRBV19
ASSIQWAGGNTIY
>once|TRBV19
ASSTSPGAGNEQF
>NA|TRBV19
ASSIDQSGASVYNEQF
>NA|TRBV28
ASSRTSYNSPLH
>few|TRBV6-5
ASSGGTGGYEQY
>NA|TRBV9
ASSISGTTNNEQF
>NA|TRBV12-3/TRBV12-4
ASSLQGNGYT
>few|TRBV5-4
ASTLGGESTGELF
>NA|TRBV29-1
SVGSTEAF
>NA|TRBV19
ASSIDLWGTGRDEQY
>NA|TRBV9
ASSVGLAGTGELF
>NA|TRBV9
ASSGPGDRGQETQY
>NA|TRBV7-2
ASRIGQGTDTQY
>NA|TRBV18
ASSPTSKNEQF
>once|TRBV28
ASSSGGGSPLH
>NA|TRBV5-1
ASSTSTSTGRYEQY
>NA|TRBV4-1
ASSARDRGPQPQH
>NA|TRBV28
ASSLRGRGGYEQY
>NA|TRBV10-2
ASSQTWTEAF
>NA|TRBV28
ASRGGPLSNYGYT
>NA|TRBV6-4
ASSPRGGSDEKLL
>NA|TRBV5-1
ASSLVMGPTGELF
>NA|TRBV5-5
ASADRGSAKNIQY